This T cell receptor beta chain was documented in a study of CD8+CD57+ T cells in acquired aplastic anemia. Across the study: When averaged, DNA from sorted CD4+ and CD8+ cells came to 2.5 to 4 ug.

Study observations and caveats: Common to patients and controls were around 30 CD8+ CDR3 sequences.

For sequencing, patients were chosen who had shown expansion of CD8+CD57+ cells by flow cytometry. CDR3 and TCR beta VDJ profiling relied on genomic DNA as the template. TCRdb processed the reads anew with MiXCR; each CDR3 protein has one entry. The profile covers 80,000 or so distinct CDR3 sequences, with less than 85% appearing a single time and about four fifths taken by the ten largest. This clonotype was seen more than once but under ten times. Its antigen is not known. This TCR was recovered from a human donor with aplastic anemia. Sequenced: sorted CD4+, CD8+, or CD8+CD57+ T cells (not recorded which) from PBMCs.

CDR3 amino acids: CSVDTGYEQYF. Written as DNA, the CDR3 is TGCAGCGTGGATACAGGCTACGAGCAGTACTTC. The chain has TRBV29-1 and TRBJ2-7; a possible D gene is TRBD1 (5 bases). V lost 6 bases and J 3 bases, leaving 9 bases between the germline ends. The germline V gene has CDR1 SQVTM and CDR2 ANQGSEA. The CDR3 sequence is 11 residues long.